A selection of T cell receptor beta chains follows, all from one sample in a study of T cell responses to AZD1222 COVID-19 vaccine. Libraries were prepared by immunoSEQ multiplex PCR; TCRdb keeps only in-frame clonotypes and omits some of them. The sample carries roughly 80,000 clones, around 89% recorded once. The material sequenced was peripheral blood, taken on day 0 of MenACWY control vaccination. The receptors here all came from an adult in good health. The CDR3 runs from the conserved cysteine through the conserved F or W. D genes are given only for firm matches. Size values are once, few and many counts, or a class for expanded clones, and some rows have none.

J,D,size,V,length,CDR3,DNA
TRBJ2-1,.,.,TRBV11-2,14,CASSSGPPMNEQFF,TGTGCCAGCAGCTCCGGCCCTCCGATGAATGAGCAGTTCTTC
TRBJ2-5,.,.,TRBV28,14,CASGIGGRVETQYF,TGTGCCAGCGGAATAGGGGGGAGGGTAGAGACCCAGTACTTC
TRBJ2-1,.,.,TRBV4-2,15,CASSQAAQVRDEQFF,TGTGCCAGCAGCCAAGCTGCACAGGTCCGGGATGAGCAGTTCTTC
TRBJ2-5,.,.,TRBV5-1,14,CASSFGQPQETQYF,TGCGCCAGCAGCTTTGGGCAGCCCCAAGAGACCCAGTACTTC
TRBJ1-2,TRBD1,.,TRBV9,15,CASGGTGGAPGGYTF,TGTGCCAGCGGAGGGACAGGGGGCGCCCCGGGGGGCTACACCTTC
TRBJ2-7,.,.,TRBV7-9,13,CASSRGQRDEQYF,TGTGCCAGCAGCAGGGGGCAGCGGGACGAGCAGTACTTC
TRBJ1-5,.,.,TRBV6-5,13,CASSLASNQPQHF,TGTGCCAGCAGTCTCGCCTCAAATCAGCCCCAGCATTTT
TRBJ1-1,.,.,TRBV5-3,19,CARSLNGRPAQGMNTEAFF,TGTGCCAGAAGCTTGAACGGTCGGCCCGCGCAGGGGATGAACACTGAAGCTTTCTTT
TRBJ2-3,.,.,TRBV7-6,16,CASSLEPDYPADTQYF,TGTGCCAGCAGCTTAGAACCGGACTATCCGGCAGATACGCAGTATTTT
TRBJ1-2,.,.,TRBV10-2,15,CASSETGQFNYGYTF,TGCGCCAGCAGTGAGACTGGACAGTTTAACTATGGCTACACCTTC
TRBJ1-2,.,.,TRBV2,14,CASRTRGTDYGYTF,TGTGCCAGCAGAACTAGGGGAACAGACTATGGCTACACCTTC
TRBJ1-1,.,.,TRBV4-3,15,CASSQEAQGQFEAFF,TGCGCCAGCAGCCAAGAGGCACAGGGTCAATTTGAAGCTTTCTTT
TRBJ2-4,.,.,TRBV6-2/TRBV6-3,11,CASSPQDIQYF,TGTGCCAGCAGCCCCCAGGACATTCAGTACTTC
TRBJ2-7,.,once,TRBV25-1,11,CASSDFYEQYF,TGTGCCAGCAGTGATTTTTACGAGCAGTACTTC
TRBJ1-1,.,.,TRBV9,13,CASSVEVGTEAFF,TGTGCCAGCAGCGTAGAGGTAGGCACTGAAGCTTTCTTT
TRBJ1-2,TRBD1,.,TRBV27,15,CASSPRTGAFYGYTF,TGTGCCAGCAGCCCACGGACAGGCGCCTTCTATGGCTACACCTTC
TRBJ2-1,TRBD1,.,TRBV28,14,CASTEPTGGNEQFF,TGTGCCAGCACTGAGCCGACAGGGGGCAATGAGCAGTTCTTC
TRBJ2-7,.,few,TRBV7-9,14,CASSLAGTGDEQYF,TGTGCCAGCAGCTTAGCGGGGACCGGCGACGAGCAGTACTTC